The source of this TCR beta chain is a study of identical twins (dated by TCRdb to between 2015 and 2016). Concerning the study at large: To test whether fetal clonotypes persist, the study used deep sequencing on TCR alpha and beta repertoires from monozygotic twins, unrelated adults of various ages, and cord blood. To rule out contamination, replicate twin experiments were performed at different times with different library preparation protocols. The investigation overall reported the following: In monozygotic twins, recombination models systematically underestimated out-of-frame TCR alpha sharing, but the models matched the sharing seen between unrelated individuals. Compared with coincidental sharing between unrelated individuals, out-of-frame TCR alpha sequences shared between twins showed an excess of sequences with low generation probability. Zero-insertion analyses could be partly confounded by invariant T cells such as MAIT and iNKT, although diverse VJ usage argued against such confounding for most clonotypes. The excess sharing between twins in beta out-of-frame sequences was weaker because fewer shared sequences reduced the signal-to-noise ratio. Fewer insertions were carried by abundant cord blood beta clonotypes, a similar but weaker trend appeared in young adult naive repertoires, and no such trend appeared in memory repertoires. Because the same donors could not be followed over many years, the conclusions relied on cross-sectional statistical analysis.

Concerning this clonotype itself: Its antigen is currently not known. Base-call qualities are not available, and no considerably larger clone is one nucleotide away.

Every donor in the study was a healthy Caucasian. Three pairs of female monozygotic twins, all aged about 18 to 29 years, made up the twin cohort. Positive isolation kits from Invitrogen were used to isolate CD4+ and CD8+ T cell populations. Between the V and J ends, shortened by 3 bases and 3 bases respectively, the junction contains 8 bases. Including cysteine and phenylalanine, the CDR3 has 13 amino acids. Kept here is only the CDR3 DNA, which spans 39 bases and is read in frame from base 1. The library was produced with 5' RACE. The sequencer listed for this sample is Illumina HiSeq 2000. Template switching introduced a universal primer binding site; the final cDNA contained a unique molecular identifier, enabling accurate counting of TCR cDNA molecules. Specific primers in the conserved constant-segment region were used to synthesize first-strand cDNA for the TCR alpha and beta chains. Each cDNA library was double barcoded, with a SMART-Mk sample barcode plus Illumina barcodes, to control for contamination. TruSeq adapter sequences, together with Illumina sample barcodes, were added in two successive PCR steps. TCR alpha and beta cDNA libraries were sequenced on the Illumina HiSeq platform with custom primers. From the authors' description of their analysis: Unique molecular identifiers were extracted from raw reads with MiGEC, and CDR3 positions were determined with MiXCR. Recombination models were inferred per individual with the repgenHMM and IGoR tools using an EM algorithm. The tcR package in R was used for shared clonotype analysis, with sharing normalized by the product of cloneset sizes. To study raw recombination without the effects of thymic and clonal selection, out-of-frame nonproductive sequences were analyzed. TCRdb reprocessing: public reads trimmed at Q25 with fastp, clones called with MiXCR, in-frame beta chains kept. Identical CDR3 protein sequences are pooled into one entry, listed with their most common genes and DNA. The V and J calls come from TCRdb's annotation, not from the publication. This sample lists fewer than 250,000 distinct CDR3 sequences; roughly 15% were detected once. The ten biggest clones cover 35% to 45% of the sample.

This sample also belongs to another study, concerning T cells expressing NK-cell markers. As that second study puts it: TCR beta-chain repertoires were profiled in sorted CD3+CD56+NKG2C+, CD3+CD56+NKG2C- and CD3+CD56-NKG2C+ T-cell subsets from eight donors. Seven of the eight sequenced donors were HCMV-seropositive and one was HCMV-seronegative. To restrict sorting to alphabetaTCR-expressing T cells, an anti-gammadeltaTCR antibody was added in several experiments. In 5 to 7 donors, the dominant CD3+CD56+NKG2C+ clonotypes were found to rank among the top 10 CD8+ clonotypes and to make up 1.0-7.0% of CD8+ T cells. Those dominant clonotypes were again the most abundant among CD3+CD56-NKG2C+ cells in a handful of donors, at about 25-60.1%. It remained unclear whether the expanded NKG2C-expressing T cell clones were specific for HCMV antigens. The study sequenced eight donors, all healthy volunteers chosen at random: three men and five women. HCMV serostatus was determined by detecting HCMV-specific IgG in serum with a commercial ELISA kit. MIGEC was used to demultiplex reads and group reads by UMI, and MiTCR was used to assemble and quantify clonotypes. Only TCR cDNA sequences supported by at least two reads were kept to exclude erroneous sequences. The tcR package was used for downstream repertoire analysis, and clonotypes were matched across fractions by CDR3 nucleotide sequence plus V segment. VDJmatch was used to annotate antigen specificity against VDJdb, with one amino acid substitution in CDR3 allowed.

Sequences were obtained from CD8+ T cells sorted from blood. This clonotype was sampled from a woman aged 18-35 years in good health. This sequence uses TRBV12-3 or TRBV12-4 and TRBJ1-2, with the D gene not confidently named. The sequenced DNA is TGTGCCAGCAGTTTCGGGCTTGACTATGGCTACACCTTC. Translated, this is CASSFGLDYGYTF.